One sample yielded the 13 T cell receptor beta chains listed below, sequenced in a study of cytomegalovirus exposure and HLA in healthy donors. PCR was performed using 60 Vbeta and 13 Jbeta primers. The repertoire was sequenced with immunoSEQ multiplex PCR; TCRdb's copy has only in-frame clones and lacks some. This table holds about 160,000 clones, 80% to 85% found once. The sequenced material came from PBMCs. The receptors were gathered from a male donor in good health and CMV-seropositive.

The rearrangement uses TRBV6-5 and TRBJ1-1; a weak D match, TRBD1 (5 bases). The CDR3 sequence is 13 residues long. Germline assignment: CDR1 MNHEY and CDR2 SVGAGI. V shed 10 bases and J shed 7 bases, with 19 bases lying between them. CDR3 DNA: TGTGCCACCAGGGACGGAGGGAAGGATGAAGCTTTCTTT. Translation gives CATRDGGKDEAFF.

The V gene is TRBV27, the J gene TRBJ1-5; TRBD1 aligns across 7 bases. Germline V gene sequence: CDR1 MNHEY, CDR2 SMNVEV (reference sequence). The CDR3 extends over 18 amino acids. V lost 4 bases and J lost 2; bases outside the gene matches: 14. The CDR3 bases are TGTGCCAGCAGTTACCGCTGGACAGGATTAATGGGCAATCAGCCCCAGCATTTT. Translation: CASSYRWTGLMGNQPQHF.

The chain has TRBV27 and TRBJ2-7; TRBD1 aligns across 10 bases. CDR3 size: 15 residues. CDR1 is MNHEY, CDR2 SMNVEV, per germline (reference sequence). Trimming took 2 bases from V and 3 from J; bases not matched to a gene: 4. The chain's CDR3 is CASSLRGDRGYEQYF. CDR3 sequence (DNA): TGTGCCAGCAGTTTAAGGGGGGACAGGGGCTACGAGCAGTACTTC.

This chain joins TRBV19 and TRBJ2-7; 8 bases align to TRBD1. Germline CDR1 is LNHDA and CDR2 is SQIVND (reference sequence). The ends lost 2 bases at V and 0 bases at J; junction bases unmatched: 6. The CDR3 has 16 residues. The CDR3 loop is CASSIFRDRSSYEQYF. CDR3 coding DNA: TGTGCCAGTAGTATATTCCGGGACAGGAGCTCCTACGAGCAGTACTTC.

CDR3 amino acids: CASSGDRTGTEAFF. In nucleotides, the CDR3 is TGTGCCAGCAGTGGGGACAGGACGGGCACTGAAGCTTTCTTT. The chain couples TRBV6-1 to TRBJ1-1; 8 nucleotides line up with TRBD1. Germline-derived CDR1 and CDR2 are MNHNS and SASEGT. The CDR3 has 14 residues. Germline trimming cut 4 bases from V and 4 bases from J; bases unmatched to any gene: 5.

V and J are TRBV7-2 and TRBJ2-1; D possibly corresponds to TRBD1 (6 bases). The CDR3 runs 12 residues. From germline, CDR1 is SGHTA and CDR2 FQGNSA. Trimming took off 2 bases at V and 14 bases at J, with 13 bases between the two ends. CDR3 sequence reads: CASSLPGEMEFF. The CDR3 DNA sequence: TGTGCCAGCAGCTTACCAGGGGAAATGGAGTTCTTC.

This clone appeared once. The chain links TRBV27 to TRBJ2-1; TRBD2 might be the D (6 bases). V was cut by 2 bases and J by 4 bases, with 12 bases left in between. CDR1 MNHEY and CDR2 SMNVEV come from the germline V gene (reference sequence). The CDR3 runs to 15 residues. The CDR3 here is CASSLGGVAYNEQFF. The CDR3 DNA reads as TGTGCCAGCAGTTTAGGAGGGGTGGCATACAATGAGCAGTTCTTC.

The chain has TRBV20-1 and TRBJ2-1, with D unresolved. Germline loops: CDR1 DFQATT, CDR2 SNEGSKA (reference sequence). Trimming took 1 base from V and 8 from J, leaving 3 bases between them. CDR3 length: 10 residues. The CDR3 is CSARADEQFF. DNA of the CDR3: TGCAGTGCTAGAGCCGATGAGCAGTTCTTC.

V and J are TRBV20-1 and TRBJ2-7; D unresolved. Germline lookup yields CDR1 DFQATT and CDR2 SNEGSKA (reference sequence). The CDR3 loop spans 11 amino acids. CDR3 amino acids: CTPGRIYEQYF. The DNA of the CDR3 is TGCACCCCAGGCAGAATATACGAGCAGTACTTC.

In DNA form, the CDR3 reads TGCGCCAGCAGCTTGGTTATGGCAGGTAGCTCCTACAATGAGCAGTTCTTC. Its protein product is CASSLVMAGSSYNEQFF. V is TRBV5-1 and J is TRBJ2-1; D is unclear. The CDR3 sequence is 17 residues long. V lost 0 bases and J 0 bases, leaving 13 bases between the germline ends. CDR1 and CDR2 from the germline V gene are SGHRS and YFSETQ.

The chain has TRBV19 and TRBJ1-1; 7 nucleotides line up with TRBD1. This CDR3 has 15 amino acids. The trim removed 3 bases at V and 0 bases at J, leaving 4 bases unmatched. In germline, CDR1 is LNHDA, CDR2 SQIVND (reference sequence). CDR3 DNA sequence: TGTGCCAGTAGTATCTTGACAGGGTTGAACACTGAAGCTTTCTTT. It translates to CASSILTGLNTEAFF.

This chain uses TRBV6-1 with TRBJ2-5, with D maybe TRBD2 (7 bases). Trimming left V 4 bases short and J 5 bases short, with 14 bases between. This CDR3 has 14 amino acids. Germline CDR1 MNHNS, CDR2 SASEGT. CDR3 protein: CASSGGGWGETQYF. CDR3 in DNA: TGTGCCAGCAGTGGCGGGGGCTGGGGGGAGACCCAGTACTTC.

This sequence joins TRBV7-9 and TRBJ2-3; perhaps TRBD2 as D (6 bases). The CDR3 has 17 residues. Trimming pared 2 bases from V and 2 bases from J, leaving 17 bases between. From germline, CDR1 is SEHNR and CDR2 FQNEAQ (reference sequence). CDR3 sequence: CASSLRGSPTVTDTQYF. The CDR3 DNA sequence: TGTGCCAGCAGCTTACGGGGGAGCCCCACCGTCACAGATACGCAGTATTTT.